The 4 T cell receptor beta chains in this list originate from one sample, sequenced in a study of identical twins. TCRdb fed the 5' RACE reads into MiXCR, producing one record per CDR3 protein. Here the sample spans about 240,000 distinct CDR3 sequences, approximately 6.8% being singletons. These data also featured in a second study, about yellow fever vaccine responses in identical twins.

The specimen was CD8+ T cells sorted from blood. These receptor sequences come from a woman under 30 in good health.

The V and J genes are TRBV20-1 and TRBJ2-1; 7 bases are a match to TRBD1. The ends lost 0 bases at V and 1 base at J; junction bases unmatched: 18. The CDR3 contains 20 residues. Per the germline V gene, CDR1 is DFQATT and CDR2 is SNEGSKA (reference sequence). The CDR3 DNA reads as TGCAGTGCTAGAGATTTAGGCAATTATGCAGGGGGTGGTTCCTACAATGAGCAGTTCTTC. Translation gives CSARDLGNYAGGGSYNEQFF.

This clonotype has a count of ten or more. As DNA, the CDR3 is TGTGCCAGCAGCCAGCAAACAACAGGGGGCTGGCAAGAGACCCAGTACTTC. Translating gives CASSQQTTGGWQETQYF. V usage is TRBV14 and J usage is TRBJ2-5; 9 nucleotides match TRBD1. Looked up from germline, CDR1 is SGHDN and CDR2 is FVKESK. V dropped 3 bases and J dropped 2; count of bases not matched to a gene: 10. This CDR3 is 17 amino acids long.

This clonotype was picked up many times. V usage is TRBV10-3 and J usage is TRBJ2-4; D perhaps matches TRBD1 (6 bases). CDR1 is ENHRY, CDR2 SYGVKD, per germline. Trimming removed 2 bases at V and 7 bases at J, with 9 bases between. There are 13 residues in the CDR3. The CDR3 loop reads CAISEDTGNIQYF. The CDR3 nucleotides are TGTGCCATCAGTGAGGATACAGGGAACATTCAGTACTTC.

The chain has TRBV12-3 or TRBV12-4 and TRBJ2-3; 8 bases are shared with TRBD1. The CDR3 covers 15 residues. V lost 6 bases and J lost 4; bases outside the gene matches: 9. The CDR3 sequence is CASSDSGGRSDTQYF. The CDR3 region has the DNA TGTGCCAGCAGCGATTCAGGGGGCAGGTCAGATACGCAGTATTTT.